This T cell receptor beta chain stems from a study of glioma-infiltrating T cells. As for the study in general: Before surgery, glioma patients received dexamethasone for at most six days.

Using RNA template, CDR3s of TCR alpha and beta were amplified with iRepertoire arm-PCR. Tissue mRNA or PBMC total RNA, roughly 100-400 ng, went into one-step reverse transcription and amplification. TCRdb reanalysed the multiplex PCR reads using MiXCR and keeps one entry per CDR3 protein. The sample has roughly 350,000 distinct CDR3 sequences; around 38% are singletons. The V gene's germline CDR1 is MNHEY and CDR2 SMNVEV (reference sequence). V was shortened by 5 bases and J by 5 bases, with 24 bases between the two germline ends. This CDR3 has 18 amino acids. A word on this clonotype: Its antigen remains unidentified.

Study-level results: Non-neoplastic patients had below-expected tissue-blood divergence, while all gliomas exceeded expectation.

The J gene is TRBJ2-2, the V gene TRBV27; the D gene is possibly TRBD2 (6 bases). Material for sequencing was glioma tissue, nonneoplastic brain tissue, or PBMCs (not recorded which). This clonotype originated in a human donor with low-grade glioma or glioblastoma, undergoing nonglioma brain surgery, or in good health (not recorded which). The DNA of the CDR3 is TGTGCCAGCAGTCTGCTTACCCGGGGCCTGCGGGGAACCGGGGAGCTGTTTTTT. Translation gives CASSLLTRGLRGTGELFF.